A selection of T cell receptor beta chains follows, all from one sample in a study of CD8 T cells in ankylosing spondylitis. A single record per CDR3 protein comes from TCRdb applying MiXCR to the 5' RACE reads. The sample lists about 39,000 distinct CDR3 sequences, approximately 3% occurring once. The sample comprised blood, either unsorted or a sorted T cell fraction (not recorded which). The receptors come from a male donor with ankylosing spondylitis or in good health (not recorded which). Both conserved end residues are part of each CDR3. Fields, in order: J gene, D gene, V gene, clone size, CDR3 DNA, CDR3 protein. The D gene is left open where the match is weak. The listing skips clone size in some rows; elsewhere it reads once, few, many or a size class.

>TRBJ1-5|TRBD1|TRBV9|many
TGTGCCAGCAGCCCGGGACAGGTCGATCAGCCCCAGCATTTT
CASSPGQVDQPQHF
>TRBJ1-6|.|TRBV9|many
TGTGCCAGCAGCCCCCAAGGGGGATATCATAATTCACCCCTCCACTTT
CASSPQGGYHNSPLHF
>TRBJ2-1|.|TRBV9|many
TGTGCCAGCAGCGTAGTGGGGGGGGCGAGCAATGAGCAGTTCTTC
CASSVVGGASNEQFF
>TRBJ2-4|.|TRBV9|many
TGTGCCAGCAGCGTAGGCGTCCAATTGGACATTCAGTACTTC
CASSVGVQLDIQYF
>TRBJ2-5|.|TRBV9|many
TGTGCCAGCAGCCTTGGCGCGGGAGAGACCCAGTACTTC
CASSLGAGETQYF
>TRBJ2-1|TRBD2|TRBV9|many
TGTGCCAGCAGCGTAGTGGCTAGCGGGTACGGGGGGCCAGGTGAGCAGTTCTTC
CASSVVASGYGGPGEQFF
>TRBJ2-3|.|TRBV12-3/TRBV12-4|medium-sized
TGTGCCACTTCTCTGGGGGTCACAGATACGCAGTATTTT
CATSLGVTDTQYF
>TRBJ2-3|TRBD2|TRBV27|.
TGTGCTTTCCCGCTGCTAGCGGGAGTGAAAGGCACAGATACGCAGTATTTT
CAFPLLAGVKGTDTQYF
>TRBJ2-1|TRBD1|TRBV9|many
TGTGCCAGCAGCGTAAAGACAGGGGGTGAGCAGTTCTTC
CASSVKTGGEQFF
>TRBJ2-5|.|TRBV9|many
TGTGCCAGCAGCGTAATTGCAGGGGCTGGGGAGACCCAGTACTTC
CASSVIAGAGETQYF
>TRBJ2-1|.|TRBV9|many
TGTGCCAGCAGCGCGACGGGAGTTCCCTACAATGAGCAGTTCTTC
CASSATGVPYNEQFF
>TRBJ2-5|.|TRBV9|many
TGTGCCAGCAGCGTAGCAGGGCCGGAGACCCAGTACTTC
CASSVAGPETQYF
>TRBJ2-5|.|TRBV9|.
TGTGCCAGCAGCACCACGCAGGGAAGGCAAGAGACCCAGTACTTC
CASSTTQGRQETQYF
>TRBJ2-2|.|TRBV9|many
TGTGCCAGCAGCCGTAGATTAGATACCGGGGAGCTGTTTTTT
CASSRRLDTGELFF
>TRBJ2-3|TRBD2|TRBV9|many
TGTGCCAGCAGCGTAGGACGGCTAGCGGGATCAGATACGCAGTATTTT
CASSVGRLAGSDTQYF
>TRBJ1-2|TRBD1|TRBV11-2|many
TGTGCCAGCAGCTTAGACGACAGGGTCGGCGGCTACACCTTC
CASSLDDRVGGYTF
>TRBJ1-6|.|TRBV9|.
TGTGCCAGCAGCCCCGCTGGTGATAATTCACCCCTCCACTTT
CASSPAGDNSPLHF
>TRBJ2-5|.|TRBV9|many
TGTGCCAGCAGCGTAGAGGCGTTGGCACAAGAGACCCAGTACTTC
CASSVEALAQETQYF
>TRBJ2-2|.|TRBV9|many
TGTGCCAGCAGCGTAGGGCCTAGCATTAACACCGGGGAGCTGTTTTTT
CASSVGPSINTGELFF
>TRBJ2-5|.|TRBV9|many
TGTGCCAGCAGCCAGTGGGACCTTCAAGAGACCCAGTACTTC
CASSQWDLQETQYF
>TRBJ2-3|.|TRBV9|many
TGTGCCAGCAGCTCCCCCGAGAAGCGGAATACGCAGTATTTT
CASSSPEKRNTQYF
>TRBJ1-1|.|TRBV9|many
TGTGCCAGCAGCGACCGAGGGGGGACAACACGCTCCCGGGCTTTCTTT
CASSDRGGTTRSRAFF
>TRBJ2-5|.|TRBV9|many
TGTGCCAGCACCCCCGGGGCCGAAGAGACCCAGTACTTC
CASTPGAEETQYF
>TRBJ2-1|TRBD1|TRBV9|many
TGTGCCAGCAGCATAACAGGGGGTACCGACAATGAGCAGTTCTTC
CASSITGGTDNEQFF
>TRBJ2-4|.|TRBV21-1|many
TGTGCCAGCAGTAGAGGGTTTCGGGCCAAAAACATTCAGTACTTC
CASSRGFRAKNIQYF
>TRBJ2-3|TRBD2|TRBV9|many
TGTGCCAGCAGCAGCGGGGGGGCCACAGATACGCAGTATTTT
CASSSGGATDTQYF
>TRBJ2-3|.|TRBV9|many
TGTGCCAGCAGCGTAGGGGGGCCCCCAGATACGCAGTATTTT
CASSVGGPPDTQYF
>TRBJ2-1|TRBD2|TRBV9|many
TGTGCCAGCAGCACTTCTAGCGGGGTGGGGAATGAGCAGTTCTTC
CASSTSSGVGNEQFF
>TRBJ2-5|.|TRBV24-1|many
TGTGCCACCGTCCGATTAAGGGGGAACCAAGAGACCCAGTACTTC
CATVRLRGNQETQYF
>TRBJ2-2|.|TRBV9|many
TGTGCCAGCAGCGTAGGAGCCGAGACCGGGGAGCTGTTTTTT
CASSVGAETGELFF
>TRBJ2-2|TRBD1|TRBV9|many
TGTGCCAGCAGCGTAGTCGGGACAGTGAACACCGGGGAGCTGTTTTTT
CASSVVGTVNTGELFF
>TRBJ2-1|.|TRBV9|many
TGTGCCAGCAGCGTAGACATGTCCTACAATGAGCAGTTCTTC
CASSVDMSYNEQFF
>TRBJ2-3|.|TRBV9|many
TGTGCCAGCAGCGTAGATCAGCGCGCCGATACGCAGTATTTT
CASSVDQRADTQYF
>TRBJ2-3|TRBD2|TRBV9|many
TGTGCCAGCAGCATCCCACTAGCGGGGGGGCGATCAGATACGCAGTATTTT
CASSIPLAGGRSDTQYF
>TRBJ2-2|.|TRBV9|many
TGTGCCAGCAGTCGGACTGATACGAACACCGGGGAGCTGTTTTTT
CASSRTDTNTGELFF
>TRBJ2-5|TRBD1|TRBV9|many
TGTGCCAGCAGCGCGGGACAGGGGGGAGAGACCCAGTACTTC
CASSAGQGGETQYF
>TRBJ2-3|TRBD2|TRBV9|many
TGTGCCAGCAGGGGACGGGGGGTCACAGATACGCAGTATTTT
CASRGRGVTDTQYF
>TRBJ2-1|TRBD2|TRBV9|many
TGTGCCAGCAGCGTAGAAGCGGGAGGGCCGTGGAATGAGCAGTTCTTC
CASSVEAGGPWNEQFF
>TRBJ2-1|.|TRBV12-5|many
TGTGCTAGTGGTCTCCCTGGGGCAGGGGTGGACAATGAGCAGTTCTTC
CASGLPGAGVDNEQFF
>TRBJ1-2|.|TRBV9|many
TGTGCCAGCAGCGTAGAAGCCGGACTGGGGTATGGCTACACCTTC
CASSVEAGLGYGYTF
>TRBJ1-3|.|TRBV9|many
TGTGCCAGCAGCGTAGTAGGTGATACTGGAAACACCATATATTTT
CASSVVGDTGNTIYF
>TRBJ1-5|.|TRBV9|many
TGTGCCAGCAGCGTAGATCCAGGGGATCAGCCCCAGCATTTT
CASSVDPGDQPQHF
>TRBJ1-6|TRBD1|TRBV9|many
TGTGCCAGCAGCTCTACAGGGGACGGTTCACCCCTCCACTTT
CASSSTGDGSPLHF
>TRBJ1-2|.|TRBV9|many
TGTGCCAGCAGCGCGGCCAGGGGACTTGGCTACACCTTC
CASSAARGLGYTF
>TRBJ2-3|TRBD2|TRBV9|many
TGTGCCAGCAGCCAGGGAGCGGGAAGCACAGATACGCAGTATTTT
CASSQGAGSTDTQYF
>TRBJ1-4|.|TRBV9|many
TGTGCCAGCAGCTCAGGGACGGTTGCAACTAATGAAAAACTGTTTTTT
CASSSGTVATNEKLFF
>TRBJ1-1|TRBD1|TRBV9|many
TGTGCCAGCAGTGCGGGACAGATGAACACTGAAGCTTTCTTT
CASSAGQMNTEAFF
>TRBJ1-3|.|TRBV9|many
TGTGCCAGCAGCCCAGACTCTGGAAACACCATATATTTT
CASSPDSGNTIYF
>TRBJ2-5|TRBD1|TRBV9|many
TGTGCCAGCAACCCAGGGGGTGGCGGCGAGACCCAGTACTTC
CASNPGGGGETQYF
>TRBJ1-6|TRBD1|TRBV9|many
TGTGCCAGCAGCGAGTTCAGGGGGGTATCTTCACCCCTCCACTTT
CASSEFRGVSSPLHF
>TRBJ1-2|.|TRBV9|many
TGTGCCAGCAGCCCGGACAGCTATGGCTACACCTTC
CASSPDSYGYTF
>TRBJ2-5|TRBD1|TRBV9|many
TGTGCCAGCAGCGTAGACAGGGGGCAAGAGACCCAGTACTTC
CASSVDRGQETQYF